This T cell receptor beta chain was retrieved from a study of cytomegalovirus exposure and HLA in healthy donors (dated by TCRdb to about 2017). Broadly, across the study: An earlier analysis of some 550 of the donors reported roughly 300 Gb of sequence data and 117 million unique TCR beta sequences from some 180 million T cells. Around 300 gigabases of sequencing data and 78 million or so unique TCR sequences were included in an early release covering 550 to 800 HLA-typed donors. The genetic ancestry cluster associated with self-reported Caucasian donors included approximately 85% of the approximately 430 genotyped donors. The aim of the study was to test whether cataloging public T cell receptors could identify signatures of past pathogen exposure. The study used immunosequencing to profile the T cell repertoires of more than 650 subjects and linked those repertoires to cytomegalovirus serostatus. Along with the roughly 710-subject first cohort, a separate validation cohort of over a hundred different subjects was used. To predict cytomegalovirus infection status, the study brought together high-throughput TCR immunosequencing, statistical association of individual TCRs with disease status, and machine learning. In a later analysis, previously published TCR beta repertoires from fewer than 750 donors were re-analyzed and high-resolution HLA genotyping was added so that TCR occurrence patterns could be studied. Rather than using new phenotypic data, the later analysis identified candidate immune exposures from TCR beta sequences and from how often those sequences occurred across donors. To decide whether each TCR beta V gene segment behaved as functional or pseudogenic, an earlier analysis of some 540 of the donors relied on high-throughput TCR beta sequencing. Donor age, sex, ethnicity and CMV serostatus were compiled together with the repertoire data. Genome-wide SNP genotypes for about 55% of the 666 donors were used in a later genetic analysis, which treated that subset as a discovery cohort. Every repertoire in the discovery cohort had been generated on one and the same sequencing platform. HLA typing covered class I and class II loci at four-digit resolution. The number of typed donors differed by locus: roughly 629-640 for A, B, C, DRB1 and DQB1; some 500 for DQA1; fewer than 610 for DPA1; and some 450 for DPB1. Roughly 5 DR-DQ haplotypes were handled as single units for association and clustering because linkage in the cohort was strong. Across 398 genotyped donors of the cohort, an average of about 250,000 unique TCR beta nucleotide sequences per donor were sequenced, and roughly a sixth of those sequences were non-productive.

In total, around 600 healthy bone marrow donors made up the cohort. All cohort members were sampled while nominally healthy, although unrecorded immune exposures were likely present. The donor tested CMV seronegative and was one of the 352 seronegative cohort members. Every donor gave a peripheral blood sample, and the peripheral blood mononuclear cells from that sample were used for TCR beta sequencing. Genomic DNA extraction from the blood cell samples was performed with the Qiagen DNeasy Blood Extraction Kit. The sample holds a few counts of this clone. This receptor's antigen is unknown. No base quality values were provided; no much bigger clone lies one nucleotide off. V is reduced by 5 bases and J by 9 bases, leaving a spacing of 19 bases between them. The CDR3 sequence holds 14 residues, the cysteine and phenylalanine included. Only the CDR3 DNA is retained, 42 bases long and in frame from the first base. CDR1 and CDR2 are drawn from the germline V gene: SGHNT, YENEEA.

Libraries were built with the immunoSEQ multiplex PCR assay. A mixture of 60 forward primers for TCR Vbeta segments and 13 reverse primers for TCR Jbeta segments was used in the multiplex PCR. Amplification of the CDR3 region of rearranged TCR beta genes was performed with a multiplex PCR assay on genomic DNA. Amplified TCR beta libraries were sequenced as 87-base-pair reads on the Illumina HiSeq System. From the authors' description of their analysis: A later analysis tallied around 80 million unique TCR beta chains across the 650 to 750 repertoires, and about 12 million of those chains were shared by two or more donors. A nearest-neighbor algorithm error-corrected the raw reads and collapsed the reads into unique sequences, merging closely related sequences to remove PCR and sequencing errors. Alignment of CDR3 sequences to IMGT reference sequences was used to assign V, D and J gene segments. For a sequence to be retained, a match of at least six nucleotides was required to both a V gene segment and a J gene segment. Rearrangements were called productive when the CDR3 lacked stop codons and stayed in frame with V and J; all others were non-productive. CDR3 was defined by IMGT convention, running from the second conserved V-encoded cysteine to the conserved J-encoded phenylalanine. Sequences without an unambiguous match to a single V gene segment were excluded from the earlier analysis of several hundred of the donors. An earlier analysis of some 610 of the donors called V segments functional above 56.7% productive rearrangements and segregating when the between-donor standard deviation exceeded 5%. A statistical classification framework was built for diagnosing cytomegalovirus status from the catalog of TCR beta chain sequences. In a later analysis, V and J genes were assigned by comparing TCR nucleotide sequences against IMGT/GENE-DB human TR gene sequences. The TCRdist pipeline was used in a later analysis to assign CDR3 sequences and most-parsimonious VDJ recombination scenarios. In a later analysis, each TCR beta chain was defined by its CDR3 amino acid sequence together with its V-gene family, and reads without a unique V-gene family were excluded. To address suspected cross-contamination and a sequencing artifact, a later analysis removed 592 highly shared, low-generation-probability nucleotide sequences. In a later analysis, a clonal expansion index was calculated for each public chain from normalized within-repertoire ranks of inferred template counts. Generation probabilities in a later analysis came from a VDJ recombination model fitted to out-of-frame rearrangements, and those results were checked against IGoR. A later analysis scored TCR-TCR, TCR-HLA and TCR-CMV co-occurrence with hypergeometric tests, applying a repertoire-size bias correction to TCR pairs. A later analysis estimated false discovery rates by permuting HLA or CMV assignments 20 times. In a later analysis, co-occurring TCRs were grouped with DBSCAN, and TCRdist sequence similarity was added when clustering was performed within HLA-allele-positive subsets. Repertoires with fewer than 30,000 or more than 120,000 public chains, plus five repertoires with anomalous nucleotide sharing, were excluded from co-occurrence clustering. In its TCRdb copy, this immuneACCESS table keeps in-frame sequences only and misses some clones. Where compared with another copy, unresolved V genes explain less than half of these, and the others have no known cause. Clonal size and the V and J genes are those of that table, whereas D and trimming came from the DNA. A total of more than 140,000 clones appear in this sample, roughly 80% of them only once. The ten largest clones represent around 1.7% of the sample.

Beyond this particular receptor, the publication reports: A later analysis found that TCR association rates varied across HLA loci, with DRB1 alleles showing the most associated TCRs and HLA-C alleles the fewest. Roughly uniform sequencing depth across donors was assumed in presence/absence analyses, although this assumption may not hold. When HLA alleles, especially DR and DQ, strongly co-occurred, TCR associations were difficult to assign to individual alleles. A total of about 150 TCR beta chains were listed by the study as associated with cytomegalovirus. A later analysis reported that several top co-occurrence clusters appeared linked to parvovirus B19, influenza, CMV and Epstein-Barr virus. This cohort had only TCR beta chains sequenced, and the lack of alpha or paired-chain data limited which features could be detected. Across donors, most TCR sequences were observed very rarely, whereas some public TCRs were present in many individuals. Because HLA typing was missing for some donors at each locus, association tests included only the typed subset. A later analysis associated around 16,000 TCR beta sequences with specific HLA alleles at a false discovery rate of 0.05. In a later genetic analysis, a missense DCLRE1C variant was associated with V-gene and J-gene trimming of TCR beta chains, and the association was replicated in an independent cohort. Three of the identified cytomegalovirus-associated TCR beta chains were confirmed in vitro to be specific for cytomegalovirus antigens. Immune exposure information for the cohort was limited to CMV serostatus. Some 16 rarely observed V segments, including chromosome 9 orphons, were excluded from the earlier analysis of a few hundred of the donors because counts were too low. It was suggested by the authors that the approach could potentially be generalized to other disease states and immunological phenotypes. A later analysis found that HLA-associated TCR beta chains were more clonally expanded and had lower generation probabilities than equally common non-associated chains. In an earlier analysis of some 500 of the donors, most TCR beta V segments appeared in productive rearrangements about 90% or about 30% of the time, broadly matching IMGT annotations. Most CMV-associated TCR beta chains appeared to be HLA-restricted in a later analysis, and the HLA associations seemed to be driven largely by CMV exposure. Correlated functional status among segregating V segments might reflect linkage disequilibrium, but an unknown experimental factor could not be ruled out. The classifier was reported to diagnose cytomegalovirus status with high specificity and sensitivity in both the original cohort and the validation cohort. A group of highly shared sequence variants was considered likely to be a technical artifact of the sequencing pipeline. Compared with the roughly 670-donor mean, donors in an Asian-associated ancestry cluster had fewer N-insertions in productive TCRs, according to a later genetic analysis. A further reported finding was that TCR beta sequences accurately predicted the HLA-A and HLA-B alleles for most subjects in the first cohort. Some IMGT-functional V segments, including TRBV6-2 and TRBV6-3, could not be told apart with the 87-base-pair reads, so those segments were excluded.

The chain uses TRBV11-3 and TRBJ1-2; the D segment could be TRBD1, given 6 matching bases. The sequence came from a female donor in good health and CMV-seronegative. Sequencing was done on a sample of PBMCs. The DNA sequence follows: TGTGCCAGCAGCCAAGAGGGGGACCGCTTTCGCTACACCTTC. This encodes CASSQEGDRFRYTF.